The subject of this entry is one T cell receptor beta chain. The antigen remains undetermined. Looked up from germline, CDR1 is WNHNN and CDR2 is SYGVQD (reference sequence). The CDR3 loop spans 14 amino acids. These data originate in a study of graft-versus-host responses after intestinal transplantation. Study as a whole: Following induction with anti-thymocyte globulin, all recipients were given tacrolimus and steroids for two to four years.

Profiling relied on immunoSEQ multiplex PCR, and the TCRdb table lists in-frame clones only, not all of them. The data hold roughly 97,000 clones, with approximately 92% observed a single time. Findings and limits, study-wide: Early after transplant, HvG clones declined as circulating GvH clones peaked. GvH clones detected in recipient marrow included some appearing first in ileum or blood.

The receptor was isolated from a human patient who received an intestinal transplant, so some T cells may come from the graft donor. The material sequenced was PBMCs, taken about 440 days after intestinal transplant. The chain employs TRBV10-1 and TRBJ2-5; 7 bases fit TRBD1. The better agreement between TRBJ2-7 and the DNA end casts doubt on the J call. CDR3 nucleotide sequence: TGCGCCATCGAATCCGGGACAGCTTTCTACGAGCAGTACTTC. This sequence encodes CAIESGTAFYEQYF.